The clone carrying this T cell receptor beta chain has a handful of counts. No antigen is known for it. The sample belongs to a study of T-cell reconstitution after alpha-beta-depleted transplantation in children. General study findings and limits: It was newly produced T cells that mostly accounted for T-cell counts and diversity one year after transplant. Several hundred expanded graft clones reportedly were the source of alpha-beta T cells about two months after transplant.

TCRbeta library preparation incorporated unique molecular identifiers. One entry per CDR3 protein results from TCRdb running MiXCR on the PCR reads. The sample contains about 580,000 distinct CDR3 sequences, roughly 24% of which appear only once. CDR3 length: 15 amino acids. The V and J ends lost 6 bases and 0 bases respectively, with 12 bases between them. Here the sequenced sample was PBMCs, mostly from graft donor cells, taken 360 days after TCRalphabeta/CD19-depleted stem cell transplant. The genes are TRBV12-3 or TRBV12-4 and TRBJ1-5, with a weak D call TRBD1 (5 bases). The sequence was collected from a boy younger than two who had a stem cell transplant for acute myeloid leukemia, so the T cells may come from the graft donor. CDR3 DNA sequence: TGTGCCAGCAGGACAGAATCTTATAGCAATCAGCCCCAGCATTTT. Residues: CASRTESYSNQPQHF.